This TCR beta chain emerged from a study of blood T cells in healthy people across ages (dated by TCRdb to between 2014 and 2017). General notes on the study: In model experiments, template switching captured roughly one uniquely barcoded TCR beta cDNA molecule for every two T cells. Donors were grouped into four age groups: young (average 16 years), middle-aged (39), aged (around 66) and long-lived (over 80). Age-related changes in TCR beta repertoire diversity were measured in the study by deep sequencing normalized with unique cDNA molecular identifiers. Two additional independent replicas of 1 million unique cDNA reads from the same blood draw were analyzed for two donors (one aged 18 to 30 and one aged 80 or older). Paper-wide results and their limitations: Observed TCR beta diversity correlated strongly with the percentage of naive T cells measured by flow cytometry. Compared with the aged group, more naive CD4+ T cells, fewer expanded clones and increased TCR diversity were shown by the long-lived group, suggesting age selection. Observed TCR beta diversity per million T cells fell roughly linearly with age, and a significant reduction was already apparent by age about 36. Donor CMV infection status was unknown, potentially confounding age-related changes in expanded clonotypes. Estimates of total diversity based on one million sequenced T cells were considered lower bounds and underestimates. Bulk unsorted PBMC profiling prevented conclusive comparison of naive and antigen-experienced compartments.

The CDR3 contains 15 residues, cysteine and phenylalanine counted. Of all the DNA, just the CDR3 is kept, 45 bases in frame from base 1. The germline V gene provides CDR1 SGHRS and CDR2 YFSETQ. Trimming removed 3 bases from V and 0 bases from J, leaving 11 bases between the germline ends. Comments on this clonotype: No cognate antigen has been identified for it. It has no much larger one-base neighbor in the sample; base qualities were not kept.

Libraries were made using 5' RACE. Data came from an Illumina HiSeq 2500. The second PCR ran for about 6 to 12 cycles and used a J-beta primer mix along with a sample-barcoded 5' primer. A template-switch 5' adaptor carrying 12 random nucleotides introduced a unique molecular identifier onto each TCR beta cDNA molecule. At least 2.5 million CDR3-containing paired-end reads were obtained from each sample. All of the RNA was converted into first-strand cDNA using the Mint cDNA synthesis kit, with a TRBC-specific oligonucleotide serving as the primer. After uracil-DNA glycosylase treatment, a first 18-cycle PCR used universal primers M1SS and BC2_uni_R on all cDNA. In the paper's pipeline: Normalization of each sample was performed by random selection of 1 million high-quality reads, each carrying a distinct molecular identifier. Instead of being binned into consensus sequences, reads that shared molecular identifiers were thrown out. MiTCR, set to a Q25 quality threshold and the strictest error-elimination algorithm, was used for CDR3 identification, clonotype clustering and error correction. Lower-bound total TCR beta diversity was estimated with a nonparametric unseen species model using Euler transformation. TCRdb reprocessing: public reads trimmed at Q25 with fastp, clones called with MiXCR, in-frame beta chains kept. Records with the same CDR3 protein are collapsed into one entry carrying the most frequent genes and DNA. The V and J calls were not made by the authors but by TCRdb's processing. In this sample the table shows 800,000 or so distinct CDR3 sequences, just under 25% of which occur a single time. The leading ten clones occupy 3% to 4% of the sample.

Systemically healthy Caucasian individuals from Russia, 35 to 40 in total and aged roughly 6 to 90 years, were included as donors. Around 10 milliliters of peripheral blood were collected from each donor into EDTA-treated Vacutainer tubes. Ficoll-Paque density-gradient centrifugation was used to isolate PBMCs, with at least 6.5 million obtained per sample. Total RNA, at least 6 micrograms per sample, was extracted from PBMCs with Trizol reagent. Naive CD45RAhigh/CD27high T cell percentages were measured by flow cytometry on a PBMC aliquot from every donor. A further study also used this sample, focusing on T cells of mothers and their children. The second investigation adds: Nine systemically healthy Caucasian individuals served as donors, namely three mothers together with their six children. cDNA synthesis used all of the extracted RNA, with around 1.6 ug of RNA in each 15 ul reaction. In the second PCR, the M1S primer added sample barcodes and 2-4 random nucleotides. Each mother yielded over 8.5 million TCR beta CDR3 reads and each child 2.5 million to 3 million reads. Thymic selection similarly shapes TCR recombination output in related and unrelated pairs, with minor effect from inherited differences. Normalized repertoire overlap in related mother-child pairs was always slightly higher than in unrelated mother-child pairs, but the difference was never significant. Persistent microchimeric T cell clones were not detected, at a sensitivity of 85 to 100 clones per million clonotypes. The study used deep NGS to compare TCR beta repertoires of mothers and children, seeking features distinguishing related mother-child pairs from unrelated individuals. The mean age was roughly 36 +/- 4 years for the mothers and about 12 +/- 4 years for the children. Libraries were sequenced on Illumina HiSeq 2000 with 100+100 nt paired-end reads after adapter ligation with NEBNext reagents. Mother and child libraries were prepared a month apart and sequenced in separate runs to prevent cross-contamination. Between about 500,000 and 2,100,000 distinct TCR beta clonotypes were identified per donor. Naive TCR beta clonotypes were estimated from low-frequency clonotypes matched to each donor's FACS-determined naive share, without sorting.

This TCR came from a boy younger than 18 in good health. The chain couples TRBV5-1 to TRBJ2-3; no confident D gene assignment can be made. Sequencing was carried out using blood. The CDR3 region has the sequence CASSSSTTSTDTQYF. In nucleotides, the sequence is TGCGCCAGCAGCTCTTCGACAACCAGCACAGATACGCAGTATTTT. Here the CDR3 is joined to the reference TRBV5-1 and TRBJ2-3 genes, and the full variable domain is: KAGVTQTPRYLIKTRGQQVTLSCSPISGHRSVSWYQQTPGQGLQFLFEYFSETQRNKGNFPGRFSGRQFSNSRSEMNVSTLELGDSALYLCASSSSTTSTDTQYFGPGTRLTVL.